These 26 T cell receptor beta chains share one sample of origin, sequenced in a study of cytomegalovirus exposure and HLA in healthy donors (dated by TCRdb to 2017 to 2019). The library was built by means of the immunoSEQ multiplex PCR assay. For the multiplex PCR, a mixture combining 60 forward primers for TCR Vbeta segments and 13 reverse primers for TCR Jbeta segments was used. In TCRdb, the immuneACCESS table is reduced to in-frame sequences with V and J assigned. These tables do not hold every clone; where another copy was compared, an unresolved V gene accounts for under half, and the others remain unexplained. Counted in this sample were about 100,000 clones; 78% of them appeared once. Of the sample, approximately 1.9% is held by the ten largest clones. The sequenced sample consisted of PBMCs. The receptor source for this set is a woman between 40 and 55 years old in good health and CMV-seronegative.

The genes are TRBV5-1 and TRBJ2-1; D might be TRBD2 (6 bases). This CDR3 is 15 amino acids long. V was pared by 1 base and J by 5 bases, with 13 bases between. Germline CDR1 and CDR2: SGHRS and YFSETQ. The DNA of the CDR3 is TGCGCCAGCAGCTTGAAGGAGGGTAGGAACAATGAGCAGTTCTTC. Protein: CASSLKEGRNNEQFF.

The chain combines TRBV5-1 with TRBJ1-1; D gene ambiguous. V lost 0 bases and J lost 0, with 12 bases in between. CDR1 and CDR2 from the germline V gene are SGHRS and YFSETQ. CDR3 size: 16 residues. The CDR3 sequence: CASSLVAGDMNTEAFF. The CDR3 nucleotides are TGCGCCAGCAGCTTGGTGGCAGGCGACATGAACACTGAAGCTTTCTTT.

The chain joins TRBV6-4 to TRBJ1-1; no firm D call. This CDR3 is 17 amino acids long. The V gene lost 0 bases and the J gene lost 3 bases, with 17 bases spanning the gap. Germline V lookup: CDR1 MRHNA, CDR2 SNTAGT. CDR3 in DNA: TGTGCCAGCAGTGACTCTCGAAGAGGGTCGGAGGACACTGAAGCTTTCTTT. Translation: CASSDSRRGSEDTEAFF.

The gene calls are TRBV6-5 and TRBJ1-1, with 8 nucleotides matching TRBD1. CDR1 MNHEY and CDR2 SVGAGI come from the germline V gene. This CDR3 is built from 14 residues. With 2 bases clipped from V and 5 bases from J, the junction kept 4 bases outside the gene matches. This CDR3 reads CASSYHRTGTEAFF. Written as DNA, the CDR3 is TGTGCCAGCAGTTACCATAGGACAGGGACTGAAGCTTTCTTT.

The rearrangement links TRBV5-6 to TRBJ2-1, with D unresolved. The CDR3 runs 13 residues. CDR1 is SGHDT and CDR2 is YYEEEE in the germline V gene. With 1 base removed from V and 4 bases from J, the gap between germline ends came to 6 bases. The CDR3 DNA reads as TGTGCCAGCAGCTTGCACCTATACAATGAGCAGTTCTTC. It translates to CASSLHLYNEQFF. The complete variable domain, with remaining parts taken from reference TRBV5-6 and TRBJ2-1, reads DAGVTQSPTHLIKTRGQQVTLRCSPKSGHDTVSWYQQALGQGPQFIFQYYEEEERQRGNFPDRFSGHQFPNYSSELNVNALLLGDSALYLCASSLHLYNEQFFGPGTRLTVL.

V is TRBV5-1 and J is TRBJ2-7; D possibly corresponds to TRBD2 (6 bases). The CDR3 has 14 residues. Between the trimmed V and J ends, which lost 0 bases and 1 base, there was a span of 8 bases. Per the germline V gene, CDR1 is SGHRS and CDR2 is YFSETQ. In DNA form, the CDR3 reads TGCGCCAGCAGCTTGGGGGCGGGGTCCTACGAGCAGTACTTC. It specifies CASSLGAGSYEQYF.

This clone was seen a handful of times. V is TRBV18 and J is TRBJ1-5; 7 bases agree with TRBD1. Germline V lookup: CDR1 KGHSH, CDR2 LQKENI. The CDR3 loop spans 13 amino acids. V lost 4 bases and J lost 7; bases outside the gene matches: 4. As DNA, the CDR3 is TGTGCCAGCTCACAGAAACAGGGGCAGCCCCAGCATTTT. It specifies CASSQKQGQPQHF.

The chain combines TRBV7-3 with TRBJ1-1, with a tentative D call TRBD1 (6 bases). CDR3 length equals 14 residues. CDR1 and CDR2 from the germline V gene are SGHTA and FQGTGA. Trimming shortened V by 5 bases and J by 1 base, and 11 bases separated the two germline ends. The CDR3 region is CASSAQGWNTEAFF. The CDR3 DNA sequence: TGTGCCAGCAGCGCACAGGGATGGAACACTGAAGCTTTCTTT.

This rearrangement joins TRBV12-5 to TRBJ2-5, with 7 bases identical to TRBD2. Trimming at V came to 4 bases and at J to 3 bases, leaving 11 bases not matched to a gene. The CDR3 totals 16 residues. Germline CDR1 and CDR2: LGHNT and FRNRAP. CDR3 amino acids: CASGSGAGGNEETQYF. The CDR3 bases are TGTGCTAGTGGTTCGGGTGCCGGGGGGAACGAAGAGACCCAGTACTTC.

This clone was counted a single time. The V gene is TRBV29-1, the J gene TRBJ1-1, with D uncertain. Germline V lookup: CDR1 SQVTM, CDR2 ANQGSEA. Trimming removed 4 bases from V and 3 bases from J, with 12 bases in between. CDR3 length: 13 amino acids. In DNA, the CDR3 is TGCAGCGTTGTAGTCTGGAGGTACACTGAAGCTTTCTTT. Translation: CSVVVWRYTEAFF.

The chain has TRBV29-1 and TRBJ1-2, with D maybe TRBD1 (5 bases). V lost 7 bases and J 4 bases, leaving 10 bases between the germline ends. This CDR3 region has 11 residues. Germline lookup yields CDR1 SQVTM and CDR2 ANQGSEA. CDR3 nucleotides: TGCAGCGCACCGGACATCTATGGCTACACCTTC. Its translation: CSAPDIYGYTF.

V usage is TRBV19 and J usage is TRBJ2-5; D remains unclear. The J call may be faulty, since TRBJ2-7 better matches the DNA end. The CDR3 spans 13 residues. The germline V gene has CDR1 LNHDA and CDR2 SQIVND (reference sequence). CDR3 amino acids: CASSTRPFYEQYF. DNA of the CDR3: TGTGCCAGTAGTACTCGTCCCTTCTACGAGCAGTACTTC.

The rearrangement joins TRBV7-3 to TRBJ1-1; D unresolved. The germline CDR1 and CDR2 sequences are SGHTA and FQGTGA. The CDR3 consists of 14 residues. Trimming shortened V by 1 base and J by 1 base, and 7 bases separated the two germline ends. The chain's CDR3 is CASSLSPRNTEAFF. CDR3 sequence (DNA): TGTGCCAGCAGCTTAAGTCCCAGGAACACTGAAGCTTTCTTT.

This clone was seen a single time. The chain joins TRBV6-4 to TRBJ2-2, with TRBD1 matching 9 bases. Per germline, CDR1 MRHNA and CDR2 SNTAGT. The trim removed 2 bases at V and 6 bases at J, leaving 1 base unmatched. The CDR3 runs to 14 residues. CDR3 coding DNA: TGTGCCAGCAGTGACCGGGACAGGGCCGGGGAGCTGTTTTTT. Protein sequence: CASSDRDRAGELFF.

The rearrangement uses TRBV6-1 and TRBJ1-5; a possible D gene is TRBD1 (6 bases). The CDR3 sequence is 15 residues long. Per germline, CDR1 MNHNS and CDR2 SASEGT. Deletions cut 0 bases from V and 1 base from J, with 7 bases between. CDR3 nucleotides: TGTGCCAGCAGTGAAGCGACAGGAAGCAATCAGCCCCAGCATTTT. Translated, it gives CASSEATGSNQPQHF.

A single count supports this clone. This chain uses TRBV5-4 with TRBJ2-7; 9 bases are a match to TRBD1. Germline V gene sequence: CDR1 SGHNT, CDR2 YYREEE (reference sequence). The ends lost 1 base at V and 4 bases at J; junction bases unmatched: 6. The CDR3 is 15 residues long. CDR3 sequence: CASSLLGTGSYEQYF. DNA for the CDR3: TGTGCCAGCAGCTTGTTGGGGACAGGGTCGTACGAGCAGTACTTC. The entire variable domain, with the rest obtained from reference TRBV5-4 and TRBJ2-7, is as follows: ETGVTQSPTHLIKTRGQQVTLRCSSQSGHNTVSWYQQALGQGPQFIFQYYREEENGRGNFPPRFSGLQFPNYSSELNVNALELDDSALYLCASSLLGTGSYEQYFGPGTRLTVT.

The chain is built from TRBV2 and TRBJ2-3, with 9 bases matching TRBD1. J gave up 3 bases and V 2 bases, and 3 bases lay outside the gene matches. The CDR3 is made up of 15 amino acids. Germline-derived CDR1 and CDR2 are SNHLY and FYNNEI. The CDR3 is CASSERGQGTDTQYF. For the CDR3, the DNA is TGTGCCAGCAGTGAAAGAGGACAGGGGACAGATACGCAGTATTTT.

V and J are TRBV7-9 and TRBJ2-1; no definite D call. The germline V gene encodes CDR1 SEHNR and CDR2 FQNEAQ (reference sequence). The V gene lost 4 bases and the J gene lost 8 bases, with 12 bases spanning the gap. The CDR3 is 13 amino acids. CDR3 residues: CASSSSLSDEQFF. Here the CDR3 DNA reads TGTGCCAGCAGCTCTTCCCTGTCGGATGAGCAGTTCTTC.

This sequence joins TRBV7-9 and TRBJ1-2; 9 bases are a match to TRBD1. The CDR3 has 16 residues. Germline values: CDR1 SEHNR, CDR2 FQNEAQ (reference sequence). The ends lost 4 bases at V and 1 base at J; junction bases unmatched: 7. The CDR3 spells CASSSSRQGVNYGYTF. The CDR3 nucleotides are TGTGCCAGCAGCTCAAGTAGACAGGGGGTTAACTATGGCTACACCTTC.

This clone was seen a handful of times. V is TRBV6-1 and J is TRBJ2-7, with D tentatively TRBD1 (6 bases). CDR3 size: 15 residues. CDR1 MNHNS and CDR2 SASEGT come from the germline V gene. With 0 bases removed from V and 5 bases from J, the gap between germline ends came to 14 bases. CDR3 nucleotide sequence: TGTGCCAGCAGTGAAGCTCCGGCAGGGGCGGACGAGCAGTACTTC. Amino acids: CASSEAPAGADEQYF.

This chain connects TRBV7-6 to TRBJ2-7; possibly TRBD2 for D (5 bases). V shed 2 bases and J shed 4 bases, with 9 bases lying between them. The CDR3 is made up of 13 amino acids. Germline CDR1 is SGHVS and CDR2 is FNYEAQ. Written as DNA, the CDR3 is TGTGCCAGCAGCTTATCACGGGAATACGAGCAGTACTTC. It translates to CASSLSREYEQYF.

This clone was seen just once. Germline is not matched at one junction end, which may reflect a read error. J is TRBJ1-1 and V is TRBV7-9, with D possibly matching TRBD1 (6 bases). The CDR3 has 15 residues. Germline V lookup: CDR1 SEHNR, CDR2 FQNEAQ (reference sequence). The CDR3 sequence is CSSSFPRGGSTEAFF. The CDR3 DNA follows: TGTTCCAGCAGCTTCCCTCGAGGGGGAAGCACTGAAGCTTTCTTT.

The genes are TRBV6-6 and TRBJ2-1; 9 bases agree with TRBD2. The ends lost 4 bases at V and 8 bases at J; junction bases unmatched: 12. Per the germline V gene, CDR1 is MNHNY and CDR2 is SVGAGI (reference sequence). The CDR3 has 16 amino acids. The CDR3 DNA follows: TGTGCCAGCAGTTTTATGGCGGGAGGGCCTTTCGATGAGCAGTTCTTC. This gives the protein CASSFMAGGPFDEQFF.

The gene calls are TRBV6-5 and TRBJ2-7; tentative D call: TRBD2 (5 bases). The V gene's germline CDR1 is MNHEY and CDR2 SVGAGI. There are 14 residues in the CDR3. With 6 bases removed from V and 0 bases from J, the gap between germline ends came to 12 bases. CDR3 sequence: CASRDSLSSYEQYF. Written as DNA, the CDR3 is TGTGCCAGCAGGGACTCTCTAAGCTCCTACGAGCAGTACTTC.

The V call is TRBV30, the J call TRBJ1-5; D gene ambiguous. The CDR3 covers 13 residues. Germline CDR1 GTSNPN, CDR2 SVGIG (reference sequence). V was clipped by 0 bases and J by 3 bases, with 6 bases between them. CDR3 in amino acids: CAWSVRANQPQHF. The CDR3 region has the DNA TGTGCCTGGAGTGTAAGAGCCAATCAGCCCCAGCATTTT.

V is TRBV7-2 and J is TRBJ1-2, with 7 bases identical to TRBD1. The CDR3 spans 15 residues. V dropped 5 bases and J dropped 5; count of bases not matched to a gene: 11. CDR1 and CDR2 from the germline V gene are SGHTA and FQGNSA. The CDR3 region has the DNA TGTGCCAGCAGCGTCGGGACAGTCGGAAAGTATGGCTACACCTTC. This translates into CASSVGTVGKYGYTF.